This entry features one T cell receptor (beta chain) sequence. Its specific antigen is unknown. Base qualities are not at hand, and no much larger clone is one base apart. This sample was taken from a study of regulatory dendritic cells for organ transplantation (dated 2017 in TCRdb). About the investigation overall: To make regulatory dendritic cells, monocytes were cultured with vitamin D3 on days 0 and 4 and with IL-10 on day 4. On day 6, LPS was added to the DC cultures to test how the DCs responded to a strong maturation-inducing agent. Before and after allostimulation with regulatory or mature dendritic cells, TCRbeta repertoires were sequenced from sorted naive and memory CD4+ and CD8+ T cells. On the study overall, not on this receptor specifically: The authors pointed out considerable heterogeneity between individuals in the alloreactive memory CD8+ T cell pool, and only a couple of subjects were sequenced. Repertoires were highly diverse in naive CD4+ and CD8+ T cells, less diverse in memory cells, and most oligoclonal in memory CD8+ cells. Of the resting subsets, the one holding the most alloreactive TCR clonotypes was memory CD8+ T cells. In both subjects, allostimulation led to expansion of memory CD8+ clones, although regulatory dendritic cells appeared to cause more limited expansion than mature dendritic cells did.

The TCRbeta CDR3 regions were amplified in a multiplexed two-step PCR with Vbeta-specific forward primers and Jbeta-specific reverse primers. The TCRbeta libraries were sequenced on an Illumina instrument via the immunoSEQ service. Concerning the study's data processing: V, D and J genes were assigned using IMGT annotation, and counts were corrected for multiplex PCR bias using synthetic CDR3 analogues. Repertoire clonality was computed in the immunoSEQ Analyzer as one minus normalized Shannon entropy. Clonal expansion was defined by Fisher's exact test with Benjamini-Hochberg false discovery rate control, using two-tailed P<0.01. TCRdb holds this immuneACCESS table with in-frame rearrangements only. Some clones are missing; in checked studies, unresolved V genes explain under half, and the rest has no known cause. That table is the source of V, J and clone size, and D and trimming were worked out from the DNA. This sample has 9,500 to 15,000 clones in its table, and about 60% of those were observed once. The ten largest account for 1.2% of the sample.

Sorted T cell subsets were CFSE-labeled and co-cultured for roughly 5 days with allogeneic regulatory or mature dendritic cells at a 1:10 DC:T ratio. FACS was used to sort naive T cells as CD45RA+ cells and memory T cells as CD45RO+ CD4+ or CD8+ cells. A couple of healthy control subjects provided the T cells used for TCR sequencing. The Qiagen DNeasy Blood & Tissue Kit was used to extract genomic DNA. The sample comprised naive CD8+ T cells from blood cultured with dendritic cells. According to the study, the label for this sample's cell subset or site signals: CD45RA+ naive T cells. This sequence originates from a human donor in good health.

CDR3 sequence: CASGLVQRAGESPYEQYF. The nucleotides read TGTGCTAGTGGTTTGGTCCAGCGCGCAGGGGAATCTCCTTACGAGCAGTACTTC. The chain is made from TRBV12-5 and TRBJ2-7; the D gene is perhaps TRBD1, on 6 matching bases. The V end loses 0 bases and the J end loses 4 bases, and a stretch of 22 bases separates them. CDR1 and CDR2 are drawn from the germline V gene: LGHNT, FRNRAP. The CDR3, cysteine through phenylalanine, is 18 amino acids long. Solely the CDR3 DNA is kept, with 54 bases framed from the first base. The entire variable domain, with the stretches around the CDR3 drawn from the reference TRBV12-5 and TRBJ2-7 proteins, is DARVTQTPRHKVTEMGQEVTMRCQPILGHNTVFWYRQTMMQGLELLAYFRNRAPLDDSGMPKDRFSAEMPDATLATLKIQPSEPRDSAVYFCASGLVQRAGESPYEQYFGPGTRLTVT.